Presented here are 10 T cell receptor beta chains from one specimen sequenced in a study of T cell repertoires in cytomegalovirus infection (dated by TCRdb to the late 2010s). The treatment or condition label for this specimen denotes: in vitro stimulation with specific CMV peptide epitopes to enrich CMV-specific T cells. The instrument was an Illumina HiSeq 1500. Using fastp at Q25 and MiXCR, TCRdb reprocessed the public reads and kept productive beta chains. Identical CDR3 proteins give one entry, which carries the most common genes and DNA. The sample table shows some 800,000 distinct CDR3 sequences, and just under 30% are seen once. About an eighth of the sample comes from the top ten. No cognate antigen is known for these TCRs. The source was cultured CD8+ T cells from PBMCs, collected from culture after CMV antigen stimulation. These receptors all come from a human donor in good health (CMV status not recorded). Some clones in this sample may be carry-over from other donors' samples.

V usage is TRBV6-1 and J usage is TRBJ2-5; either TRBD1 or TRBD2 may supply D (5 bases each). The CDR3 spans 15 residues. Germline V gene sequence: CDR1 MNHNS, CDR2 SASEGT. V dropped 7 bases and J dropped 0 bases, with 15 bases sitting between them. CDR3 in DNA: TGTGCCAGCATTCAAGGGACCGTGTACCAAGAGACCCAGTACTTC. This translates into CASIQGTVYQETQYF.

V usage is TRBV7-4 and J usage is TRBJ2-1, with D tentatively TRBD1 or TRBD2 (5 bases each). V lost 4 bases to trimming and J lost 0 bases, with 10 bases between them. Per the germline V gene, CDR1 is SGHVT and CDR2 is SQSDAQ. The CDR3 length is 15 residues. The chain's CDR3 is CASSSKGSSYNEQFF. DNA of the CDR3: TGTGCCAGCAGCTCGAAGGGGAGCTCCTACAATGAGCAGTTCTTC.

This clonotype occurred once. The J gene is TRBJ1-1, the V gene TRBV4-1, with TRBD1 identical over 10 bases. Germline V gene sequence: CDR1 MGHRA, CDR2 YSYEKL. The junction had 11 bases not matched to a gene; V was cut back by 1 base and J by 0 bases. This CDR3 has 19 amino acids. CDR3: CASSQGISDRGVMNTEAFF. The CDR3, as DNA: TGCGCCAGCAGCCAAGGTATTTCGGACAGGGGGGTCATGAACACTGAAGCTTTCTTT.

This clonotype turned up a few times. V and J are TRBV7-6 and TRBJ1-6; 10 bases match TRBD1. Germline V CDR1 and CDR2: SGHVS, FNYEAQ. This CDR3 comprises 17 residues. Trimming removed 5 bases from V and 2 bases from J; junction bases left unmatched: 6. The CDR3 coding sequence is TGTGCCAGCAGCCCTGGACAGGGGGTGACCTATAATTCACCCCTCCACTTT. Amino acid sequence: CASSPGQGVTYNSPLHF.

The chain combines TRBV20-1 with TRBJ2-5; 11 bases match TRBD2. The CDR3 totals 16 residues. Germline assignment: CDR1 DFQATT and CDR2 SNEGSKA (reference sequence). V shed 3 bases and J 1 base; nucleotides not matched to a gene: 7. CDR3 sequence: CSASRSSGGGQETQYF. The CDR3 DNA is TGCAGTGCTAGTAGGAGTAGCGGGGGGGGCCAAGAGACCCAGTACTTC.

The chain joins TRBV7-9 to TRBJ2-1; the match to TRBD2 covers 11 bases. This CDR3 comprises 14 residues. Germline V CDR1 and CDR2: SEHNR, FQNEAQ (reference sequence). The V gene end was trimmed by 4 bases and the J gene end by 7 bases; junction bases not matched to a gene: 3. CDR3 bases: TGTGCCAGCAGCTCTAGCGGGGGGAAAAATGAGCAGTTCTTC. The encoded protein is CASSSSGGKNEQFF.

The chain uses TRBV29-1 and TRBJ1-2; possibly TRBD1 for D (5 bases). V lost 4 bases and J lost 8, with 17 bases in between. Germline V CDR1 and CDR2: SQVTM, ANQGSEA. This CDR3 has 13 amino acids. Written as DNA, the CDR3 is TGCAGCGTTGCGGAGGGGCGGGTTCGCGGCTACACCTTC. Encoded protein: CSVAEGRVRGYTF.

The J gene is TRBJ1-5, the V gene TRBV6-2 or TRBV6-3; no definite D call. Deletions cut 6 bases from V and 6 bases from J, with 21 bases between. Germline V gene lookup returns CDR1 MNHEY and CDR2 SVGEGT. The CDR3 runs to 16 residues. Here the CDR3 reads CASRDASSSWSQPQHF. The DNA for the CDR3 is TGTGCCAGCAGGGACGCTTCTTCCAGCTGGAGTCAGCCCCAGCATTTT.

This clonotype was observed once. The DNA for the CDR3 is TGTGCCAGCAGCCAAGACGGCCTAGCGGCCTACAATGAGCAGTTCTTC. Its translation is CASSQDGLAAYNEQFF. The chain uses TRBV4-2 and TRBJ2-1, with TRBD2 identical over 7 bases. The CDR3 loop spans 16 amino acids. CDR1 is LGHNA, CDR2 YNFKEQ, per germline. V lost 0 bases and J lost 2; bases outside the gene matches: 4.

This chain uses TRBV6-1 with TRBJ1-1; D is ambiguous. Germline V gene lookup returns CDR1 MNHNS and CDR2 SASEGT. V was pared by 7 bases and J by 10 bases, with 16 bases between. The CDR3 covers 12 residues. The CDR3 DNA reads TGTGCCAGCACCGCGTCCAGAGGAGCAGCTTTCTTT. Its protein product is CASTASRGAAFF.